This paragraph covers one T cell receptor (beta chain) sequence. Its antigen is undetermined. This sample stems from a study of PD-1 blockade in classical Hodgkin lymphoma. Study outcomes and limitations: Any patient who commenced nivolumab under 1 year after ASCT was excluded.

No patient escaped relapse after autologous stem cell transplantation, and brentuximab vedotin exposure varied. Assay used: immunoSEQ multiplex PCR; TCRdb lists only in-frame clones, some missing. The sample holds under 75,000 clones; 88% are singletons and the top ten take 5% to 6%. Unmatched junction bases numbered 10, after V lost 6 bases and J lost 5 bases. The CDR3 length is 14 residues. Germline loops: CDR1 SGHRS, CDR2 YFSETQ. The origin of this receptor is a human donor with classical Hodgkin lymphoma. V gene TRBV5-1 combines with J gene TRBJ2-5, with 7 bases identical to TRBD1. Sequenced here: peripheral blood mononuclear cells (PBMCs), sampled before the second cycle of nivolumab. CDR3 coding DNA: TGCGCCAGCAACGCGGACAGGATGAGTGAGACCCAGTACTTC. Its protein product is CASNADRMSETQYF.